Listed here are 25 T cell receptor beta chains from one sample, sequenced in a study of blood T cell repertoires in COVID-19. Profiled with immunoSEQ multiplex PCR; TCRdb holds only in-frame clones, not every one. The sample has around 96,000 clones, 90% to 95% seen once; the top ten hold 4% to 5.5%. The source material was peripheral blood. Receptors were obtained from a human donor with active COVID-19. The donor label of this sample is uncertain.

V gene TRBV24-1 combines with J gene TRBJ2-3; 7 bases line up with TRBD2. The CDR3 spans 15 residues. Germline assignment: CDR1 KGHDR and CDR2 SFDVKD. The V gene end was trimmed by 4 bases and the J gene end by 2 bases; junction bases not matched to a gene: 5. CDR3 coding DNA: TGTGCCACCAGTGACACGAGCGGGACCACAGATACGCAGTATTTT. Amino acid sequence: CATSDTSGTTDTQYF.

This chain uses TRBV4-1 with TRBJ2-1; TRBD2 matches 8 bases. The CDR3 has 18 amino acids. Looked up from germline, CDR1 is MGHRA and CDR2 is YSYEKL. Germline trimming cut 5 bases from V and 8 bases from J; bases unmatched to any gene: 20. The DNA of the CDR3 is TGCGCCAGCAGCTTGGCTGGACCCCCAGGGGTAGCGGGACATGAGCAGTTCTTC. Translation: CASSLAGPPGVAGHEQFF.

A few counts support this clone. One end of the junction does not line up with germline, which may come from a read error. The CDR3 DNA reads as TGCAGCGTGGAAGACGGTTACGAGGGAGAGCAGTACTTC. Translating it yields CSVEDGYEGEQYF. The rearrangement uses TRBV29-1 and TRBJ2-7; D might be TRBD2 (5 bases). The CDR3 has 13 amino acids. Germline CDR1 is SQVTM and CDR2 is ANQGSEA.

This clone showed up just once. The chain is built from TRBV2 and TRBJ2-3; 7 bases fit TRBD2. After removal of 8 bases from V and 5 bases from J, the junction contained 10 bases not matched to a gene. The germline V gene has CDR1 SNHLY and CDR2 FYNNEI. The CDR3 loop spans 14 amino acids. Here the CDR3 reads CASWGGGGEDTQYF. The CDR3 DNA follows: TGTGCCAGCTGGGGTGGTGGGGGGGAAGATACGCAGTATTTT. The full variable domain, completed using reference TRBV2 and TRBJ2-3, is EPEVTQTPSHQVTQMGQEVILRCVPISNHLYFYWYRQILGQKVEFLVSFYNNEISEKSEIFDDQFSVERPDGSNFTLKIRSTKLEDSAMYFCASWGGGGEDTQYFGPGTRLTVL.

This chain joins TRBV5-6 and TRBJ2-7; TRBD2 is a possible D gene (6 bases). The V end lost 4 bases, the J end lost 8 bases, and 10 bases lay between the germline ends. Germline V gene sequence: CDR1 SGHDT, CDR2 YYEEEE. The CDR3 loop spans 11 amino acids. In DNA, the CDR3 is TGTGCCAGCAGCCTAGGGAGGCAGCAGTACTTC. Translation: CASSLGRQQYF.

The chain carries TRBV10-3 and TRBJ1-6; 9 bases are a match to TRBD1. In germline, CDR1 is ENHRY, CDR2 SYGVKD. This CDR3 is 16 amino acids long. V gave up 4 bases and J gave up 9 bases; unmatched junction bases: 10. CDR3 sequence: CAISGTGASSGSPLHF. The CDR3 coding sequence is TGTGCCATCAGTGGGACAGGGGCCTCGAGCGGTTCACCCCTCCACTTT.

This rearrangement joins TRBV24-1 to TRBJ2-1, with 7 nucleotides matching TRBD2. The junction had 4 bases not matched to a gene; V was cut back by 9 bases and J by 0 bases. Germline CDR1 is KGHDR and CDR2 is SFDVKD. The length of the CDR3 is 14 residues. The CDR3 loop is CATSRGDSYNEQFF. CDR3 nucleotide sequence: TGTGCCACCTCCCGGGGGGACTCCTACAATGAGCAGTTCTTC.

The chain has TRBV11-3 and TRBJ2-7; D is possibly TRBD1 (6 bases). V lost 1 base and J lost 5, with 18 bases in between. Germline V gene data show CDR1 as SGHNT and CDR2 as YENEEA. This CDR3 contains 16 residues. The CDR3 nucleotides read TGTGCCAGCAGCTTAGGTGCTTACAGGGTTCTCGACGAGCAGTACTTC. Its protein product is CASSLGAYRVLDEQYF.

This chain joins TRBV9 and TRBJ1-3; no definite D call. In germline, CDR1 is SGDLS, CDR2 YYNGEE. V was pared by 2 bases and J by 3 bases, with 3 bases between. CDR3 size: 12 residues. The CDR3 coding sequence is TGTGCCAGCAGCGTCCTTGGAAACACCATATATTTT. Translated: CASSVLGNTIYF.

The chain carries TRBV9 and TRBJ2-3; D gene unclear. The germline V and J ends were trimmed by 3 bases and 2 bases, with 7 bases remaining between them. The CDR3 runs 13 residues. Looked up from germline, CDR1 is SGDLS and CDR2 is YYNGEE. The CDR3 coding sequence is TGTGCCAGCAGCGGAACTTACACAGATACGCAGTATTTT. This encodes CASSGTYTDTQYF.

This chain links TRBV19 with TRBJ2-2; TRBD2 might be the D (6 bases). The germline V gene has CDR1 LNHDA and CDR2 SQIVND (reference sequence). The length of the CDR3 is 13 residues. V lost 10 bases and J 5 bases, leaving 14 bases between the germline ends. CDR3 sequence: CATEGRGTGELFF. The CDR3 coding sequence is TGTGCCACCGAAGGCCGGGGGACCGGGGAGCTGTTTTTT.

The chain employs TRBV10-3 and TRBJ2-5; 10 nucleotides agree with TRBD2. Trimming took 6 bases from V and 2 from J; bases not matched to a gene: 3. The CDR3 runs 14 residues. Germline CDR1 and CDR2: ENHRY and SYGVKD. The CDR3 here is CAIRGGLAQETQYF. Written as DNA, the CDR3 is TGTGCCATCAGGGGGGGACTAGCGCAAGAGACCCAGTACTTC.

V gene TRBV9 combines with J gene TRBJ2-2; TRBD2 matches at 8 bases. V lost 4 bases to trimming and J lost 6 bases; unmatched junction nucleotides: 8. Germline V gene lookup returns CDR1 SGDLS and CDR2 YYNGEE. The CDR3 is 15 residues long. Written as DNA, the CDR3 is TGTGCCAGCAGCTCCAGCGGGAGCCGCCCCGGGGAGCTGTTTTTT. It codes for CASSSSGSRPGELFF. Full variable domain (remainder filled in from reference TRBV9 and TRBJ2-2): DSGVTQTPKHLITATGQRVTLRCSPRSGDLSVYWYQQSLDQGLQFLIQYYNGEERAKGNILERFSAQQFPDLHSELNLSSLELGDSALYFCASSSSGSRPGELFFGEGSRLTVL.

The chain employs TRBV28 and TRBJ1-6, with TRBD1 matching 8 bases. Trimming took 6 bases from V and 8 from J; bases not matched to a gene: 9. Per germline, CDR1 MDHEN and CDR2 SYDVKM. The CDR3 sequence is 15 residues long. The CDR3 here is CASREDRVGDSPLHF. CDR3 sequence (DNA): TGTGCCAGCAGGGAGGACAGGGTGGGAGATTCACCCCTCCACTTT.

The V and J genes are TRBV24-1 and TRBJ2-2, with a weak D call TRBD1 (6 bases). There are 15 residues in the CDR3. Germline values: CDR1 KGHDR, CDR2 SFDVKD. Trimming left V 1 base short and J 4 bases short, with 9 bases between. CDR3 protein: CATSDLGQTTGELFF. CDR3 coding DNA: TGTGCCACCAGTGATTTAGGACAGACCACCGGGGAGCTGTTTTTT.

The V gene is TRBV5-6, the J gene TRBJ1-2; possibly TRBD1 for D (6 bases). CDR1 is SGHDT and CDR2 is YYEEEE in the germline V gene. The CDR3 has 14 amino acids. Deletions cut 4 bases from V and 4 bases from J, with 14 bases between. The CDR3 here is CASSRGGQSYGYTF. The CDR3 DNA follows: TGTGCCAGCAGCAGGGGGGGGCAGTCCTATGGCTACACCTTC.

This chain joins TRBV4-1 and TRBJ2-1; D possibly corresponds to TRBD2 (7 bases). V gave up 3 bases and J gave up 9 bases, with 18 bases separating them. CDR3 length equals 15 residues. Looked up from germline, CDR1 is MGHRA and CDR2 is YSYEKL. The CDR3 DNA sequence: TGCGCCAGCAGCCACGGGGGGCTCGGGACATTTGAGCAGTTCTTC. Translated: CASSHGGLGTFEQFF.

J is TRBJ2-7 and V is TRBV7-9, with D possibly being TRBD1 (5 bases). Per the germline V gene, CDR1 is SEHNR and CDR2 is FQNEAQ (reference sequence). This CDR3 contains 15 residues. V was cut by 0 bases and J by 2 bases, with 11 bases left in between. CDR3 sequence: CASSLAHQGTYEQYF. CDR3 coding DNA: TGTGCCAGCAGCTTAGCGCATCAGGGTACCTACGAGCAGTACTTC.

This chain connects TRBV9 to TRBJ2-1; the D gene is possibly TRBD1 (5 bases). Germline V gene data show CDR1 as SGDLS and CDR2 as YYNGEE. V lost 2 bases, J lost 2 bases, and 11 bases lay in between. CDR3 length equals 15 residues. The CDR3 protein is CASSVDTYPYNEQFF. As DNA, the CDR3 is TGTGCCAGCAGCGTGGACACTTACCCCTACAATGAGCAGTTCTTC. Together with reference TRBV9 and TRBJ2-1, the CDR3 gives the full variable domain: DSGVTQTPKHLITATGQRVTLRCSPRSGDLSVYWYQQSLDQGLQFLIQYYNGEERAKGNILERFSAQQFPDLHSELNLSSLELGDSALYFCASSVDTYPYNEQFFGPGTRLTVL.

The gene calls are TRBV14 and TRBJ2-6; D perhaps matches TRBD1 (5 bases). Trimming left V 3 bases short and J 4 bases short, with 13 bases between. The CDR3 length is 16 residues. The germline gives CDR1 SGHDN, CDR2 FVKESK. The CDR3: CASSQHAGLGANVLTF. The CDR3 bases are TGTGCCAGCAGCCAGCACGCAGGGCTGGGGGCCAACGTCCTGACTTTC. Complete variable domain (other parts from reference TRBV14 and TRBJ2-6): EAGVTQFPSHSVIEKGQTVTLRCDPISGHDNLYWYRRVMGKEIKFLLHFVKESKQDESGMPNNRFLAERTGGTYSTLKVQPAELEDSGVYFCASSQHAGLGANVLTFGAGSRLTVL.

The chain couples TRBV28 to TRBJ2-7; D unresolved. This CDR3 is 13 amino acids long. Germline CDR1 MDHEN, CDR2 SYDVKM. Trimming left V 6 bases short and J 0 bases short, with 9 bases between. The CDR3, as DNA: TGTGCCAGCAGGGGCCCCTCCTCCTACGAGCAGTACTTC. Amino acids: CASRGPSSYEQYF.

This clone was observed once. The rearrangement uses TRBV7-6 and TRBJ2-2; no reliable D call. V was clipped by 5 bases and J by 4 bases, with 11 bases between them. This CDR3 spans 14 amino acids. Germline CDR1 SGHVS, CDR2 FNYEAQ. The CDR3 loop reads CASSPEFGTGELFF. CDR3 DNA: TGTGCCAGCAGCCCCGAGTTTGGCACCGGGGAGCTGTTTTTT.

This sequence joins TRBV18 and TRBJ2-5; 7 nucleotides line up with TRBD1. The germline gives CDR1 KGHSH, CDR2 LQKENI. The CDR3 runs 14 residues. J was trimmed by 1 base and V by 3 bases; bases with no gene match: 2. The CDR3 is CASSPRDSQETQYF. CDR3 coding DNA: TGTGCCAGCTCACCCAGGGACAGCCAAGAGACCCAGTACTTC. Full variable domain (outside the CDR3, taken from reference TRBV18 and TRBJ2-5): NAGVMQNPRHLVRRRGQEARLRCSPMKGHSHVYWYRQLPEEGLKFMVYLQKENIIDESGMPKERFSAEFPKEGPSILRIQQVVRGDSAAYFCASSPRDSQETQYFGPGTRLLVL.

The chain combines TRBV21-1 with TRBJ2-6; TRBD1, as called in the table, went unchecked against the DNA. TRBV21-1 is a known pseudogene. This CDR3 contains 17 residues. The DNA of the CDR3 is TGTGCCAGCAGCAATCTCCGGGACAGCTCTGGGGCCAACGTCCTGACTTTC. It encodes CASSNLRDSSGANVLTF.

The CDR3: CASSPTPGHGEQYF. DNA for the CDR3: TGTGCCAGCTCACCGACCCCGGGACACGGCGAGCAGTACTTC. The chain joins TRBV18 to TRBJ2-7; the D gene is possibly TRBD1 (6 bases). The germline V and J ends were trimmed by 3 bases and 6 bases, with 15 bases remaining between them. The CDR3 has 14 residues. Germline V gene lookup returns CDR1 KGHSH and CDR2 LQKENI.